This T cell receptor beta chain originates from a study of blood T cells in healthy people across ages. In its sample, this clonotype was seen a few times. The antigen is unknown. The CDR3 runs 17 residues. Trimming cost V 0 bases and J 0 bases, with 12 bases left between them. Germline-derived CDR1 and CDR2 are LGHNA and YNFKEQ. General study points: Higher diversity and more naive CD4+ cells were features of long-lived donors, compared to aged donors.

A minimum of 5 micrograms of total RNA was extracted per sample. Next came a second PCR, run for about 6 to 12 cycles, which used a sample-barcoded 5' primer along with a J-beta primer mix. TCRdb called the 5' RACE reads again in MiXCR, with one record for every CDR3 protein. The data show hundreds of thousands of distinct CDR3 sequences, roughly 25% seen once. Separately, the same data were catalogued under a study of T cells of mothers and their children. From that report: Healthy Caucasian mothers, a few in number, and their six children were the donors. The study found slightly higher but non-significant overlap in related versus unrelated mother-child pairs.

Material: blood. The gene calls are TRBV4-2 and TRBJ1-3; D gene uncertain. This TCR came from a boy younger than 18 in good health. As DNA, the CDR3 is TGTGCCAGCAGCCAAGATCCCGAGACGTACTCTGGAAACACCATATATTTT. Translating gives CASSQDPETYSGNTIYF.